This T cell receptor beta chain was identified in a study of response to subunit inactivated influenza vaccine. Each CDR3 protein gets one entry after TCRdb re-called the RT-PCR reads with MiXCR. The sample consists of about 520,000 distinct CDR3 sequences, around 7.7% of them appearing once. General study points: The authors suggested that every seasonal influenza vaccination recruits few new T cells.

Comments on this clonotype: As yet, its antigen is unknown.

This sequence was found in a man aged 45 to 75 who received an inactivated influenza vaccine. The input for sequencing was PBMCs from blood, taken around 25 months after vaccination.

CDR3 sequence reads: CSVEDPGQGARYGYTF. The CDR3, as DNA: TGCAGCGTTGAAGACCCGGGACAGGGGGCAAGATATGGCTACACCTTC. This chain joins TRBV29-1 and TRBJ1-2; 12 nucleotides align to TRBD1. The V gene end was trimmed by 0 bases and the J gene end by 5 bases; junction bases not matched to a gene: 7. CDR3 size: 16 residues. Germline CDR1 SQVTM, CDR2 ANQGSEA.